This T cell receptor (beta chain) originates from a study of cytomegalovirus exposure and HLA in healthy donors (dated by TCRdb to the late 2010s). Describing the broader study: In an earlier analysis of approximately 640 of the donors, 250 to 350 Gb of sequence data and 90 million to 120 million unique TCR beta sequences from roughly 190 million T cells were reported. About 330 gigabases of sequencing data and 70 million to 100 million unique TCR sequences made up an early release that covered 500 to 700 HLA-typed donors. Of the 300 to 450 genotyped donors, roughly 85% fell in the genetic ancestry cluster associated with self-reported Caucasian donors. The study aimed to test whether signatures of past pathogen exposure could be identified by cataloging public T cell receptors. Using immunosequencing, the study profiled T cell repertoires from 550 to 750 subjects and related those repertoires to cytomegalovirus serostatus. In addition to the first cohort of 500 to 850 subjects, a separate validation cohort of approximately 130 different subjects was used. To predict cytomegalovirus infection status, the study combined high-throughput TCR immunosequencing, statistical association of individual TCRs with disease status, and machine learning. In a later analysis, previously published TCR beta repertoires from 666 donors were re-analyzed and high-resolution HLA genotyping was added so that TCR occurrence patterns could be studied. In the later analysis, no new phenotypic data were used to find candidate immune exposures; instead, reliance was placed on TCR beta sequences and their occurrence across donors. An earlier analysis of fewer than 750 of the donors used high-throughput TCR beta sequencing to judge whether each TCR beta V gene segment behaved as functional or pseudogenic. Alongside the repertoire data, information on donor age, sex, ethnicity and CMV serostatus was compiled. A later genetic analysis used genome-wide SNP genotypes for about three fifths of the 666 donors, treating that subset as a discovery cohort. All discovery cohort repertoires had been generated using a single sequencing platform. HLA typing included class I and class II loci at four-digit resolution. The number of donors typed differed by locus, with about 629-630 for A, B, C, DRB1 and DQB1, roughly 550 for DQA1, 606 for DPA1, and some 440 for DPB1. Because of strong linkage in the cohort, four to six DR-DQ haplotypes were treated as single units for association and clustering. Among about 390 genotyped donors of the cohort, an average of about 240,000 unique TCR beta nucleotide sequences were sequenced per donor, 15% to 20% of them non-productive.

The junction shows trimming of 6 bases on V and 8 bases on J, plus 10 bases between the germline ends. CDR1 is given as LNHDA and CDR2 as SQIVND, both from the germline V gene (reference sequence). The CDR3, from cysteine to phenylalanine, totals 11 residues. Kept here is only the CDR3 DNA, which spans 33 bases and is read in frame from base 1. The full study reports these points: Only TCR beta chains were sequenced in this cohort, and the absence of alpha or paired-chain data limited detectable features. For the cohort, immune exposure information was limited to CMV serostatus. Because the 87-base-pair reads could not distinguish some IMGT-functional V segments, including TRBV6-2 and TRBV6-3, those segments were excluded. In an earlier analysis of roughly 500 of the donors, most TCR beta V segments appeared in productive rearrangements about 87% or about 30% of the time, broadly matching IMGT annotations. Most TCR sequences were seen in very few donors, while some public TCRs were found in many individuals. In a later analysis, the rate of TCR association differed among HLA loci, with DRB1 alleles having the most associated TCRs and HLA-C alleles having the fewest. According to a later analysis, parvovirus B19, influenza, CMV and Epstein-Barr virus appeared linked to several top co-occurrence clusters. The earlier analysis of fewer than 750 of the donors excluded fewer than 20 rarely observed V segments, including chromosome 9 orphons, because counts were too low. A further reported finding was that TCR beta sequences accurately predicted the HLA-A and HLA-B alleles for most subjects in the first cohort. Correlated functional status among segregating V segments might be attributable to linkage disequilibrium, but an unknown experimental factor could not be ruled out. Cytomegalovirus status was reported to be diagnosed by the classifier with high specificity and sensitivity in both the original and validation cohorts. Compared with equally common non-associated chains, HLA-associated TCR beta chains in a later analysis were more clonally expanded and had lower generation probabilities. A cluster of highly shared sequence variants was judged likely to be a technical artifact of the sequencing pipeline. According to the authors, the approach could potentially be generalized to other disease states and immunological phenotypes. When HLA alleles, especially DR and DQ, strongly co-occurred, attributing TCR associations to individual alleles was difficult. A few of the identified cytomegalovirus-associated TCR beta chains were confirmed in vitro to be specific for cytomegalovirus antigens. The study listed 164 TCR beta chains as associated with cytomegalovirus. HLA typing was unavailable for some donors at each locus, so association tests used only the typed subset. Specific HLA alleles were associated with some 15,000 TCR beta sequences at a false discovery rate of 0.05 in a later analysis. Most CMV-associated TCR beta chains appeared to be HLA-restricted in a later analysis, and the HLA associations seemed to be driven largely by CMV exposure. The presence/absence analyses assumed that sequencing depth was roughly uniform across donors, and that assumption may not be true. Compared with the approximately 670-donor mean, donors in an Asian-associated ancestry cluster had fewer N-insertions in productive TCRs, according to a later genetic analysis. An association between a missense DCLRE1C variant and V-gene and J-gene trimming of TCR beta chains was found in a later genetic analysis and replicated in an independent cohort.

In total, approximately 690 healthy bone marrow donors made up the cohort. At the time of sampling, every cohort member was nominally healthy, though immune exposures that went unrecorded were likely present. The donor was CMV seronegative and was included in the group of a few hundred seronegative cohort members. A peripheral blood sample was collected from each donor, and TCR beta sequencing was performed on peripheral blood mononuclear cells. The Qiagen DNeasy Blood Extraction Kit was used to extract genomic DNA from the blood cell samples. Library creation used the immunoSEQ multiplex PCR assay. For the multiplex PCR, a mixture combining 60 forward primers for TCR Vbeta segments and 13 reverse primers for TCR Jbeta segments was used. The CDR3 region of rearranged TCR beta genes was amplified from genomic DNA with a multiplex PCR assay. On the Illumina HiSeq System, the amplified TCR beta libraries were sequenced as 87-base-pair reads. In the authors' own workflow: A later analysis counted some 80 million unique TCR beta chains across the 700 or so repertoires, and around 9.9 million of these chains were shared by at least two donors. Raw reads were error-corrected and collapsed into unique sequences by a nearest-neighbor algorithm in which closely related sequences were merged to remove PCR and sequencing errors. To assign V, D and J gene segments, CDR3 sequences were aligned to IMGT reference sequences. Each retained sequence needed at least a six-nucleotide match to both a V gene segment and a J gene segment. Rearrangements were classified as productive when the CDR3 lacked stop codons and remained in frame with V and J, and all other rearrangements were classified as non-productive. Following IMGT convention, CDR3 was defined as the stretch from the second conserved V-encoded cysteine to the conserved J-encoded phenylalanine. The earlier analysis of about 610 of the donors excluded any sequence lacking an unambiguous match to a single V gene segment. An earlier analysis of several hundred of the donors called V segments functional above 56.7% productive rearrangements and segregating when the between-donor standard deviation exceeded 5%. To diagnose cytomegalovirus status from the catalog of TCR beta chain sequences, a statistical classification framework was built. A later analysis assigned V and J genes by comparing TCR nucleotide sequences with IMGT/GENE-DB human TR gene sequences. The TCRdist pipeline was used in a later analysis to assign CDR3 sequences and most-parsimonious VDJ recombination scenarios. In a later analysis, each TCR beta chain was defined by its CDR3 amino acid sequence together with its V-gene family, and reads lacking a unique V-gene family were excluded. As a way to deal with suspected cross-contamination and a sequencing artifact, a later analysis dropped hundreds of nucleotide sequences that were highly shared and had low generation probability. For each public chain, a later analysis derived a clonal expansion index from normalized ranks of inferred template counts within each repertoire. In a later analysis, generation probabilities were computed with a VDJ recombination model fitted to out-of-frame rearrangements, and the resulting probabilities were checked against IGoR. Hypergeometric tests were used in a later analysis to score TCR-TCR, TCR-HLA and TCR-CMV co-occurrence, with a repertoire-size bias correction applied to the TCR pairs. To estimate false discovery rates, a later analysis permuted the HLA or CMV assignments 20 times. In a later analysis, co-occurring TCRs were grouped with DBSCAN, and TCRdist sequence similarity was added when clustering was performed within HLA-allele-positive subsets. Repertoires with fewer than 30,000 or more than 120,000 public chains were left out of co-occurrence clustering, as were about 5 repertoires with anomalous nucleotide sharing. The table was pulled from immuneACCESS by TCRdb, which kept in-frame rearrangements only. Such tables lose some clones; where checked, under half of the loss comes from unresolved V genes, and the rest has no known cause. The V and J calls and clone size come from that table; D and trimming were worked out from the DNA. This sample gives some 150,000 clones in total; 79% of them show up just once. The ten largest clones represent approximately 0.99% of the sample.

On this clone itself: Its binding antigen is unknown. Per-nucleotide qualities are absent, and no much larger clonotype sits a single base away.

This TCR was sampled from a male donor in good health and CMV-seronegative. Source material: PBMCs. In this chain, TRBV19 is recombined with TRBJ1-1, with the D gene uncertain. DNA sequence: TGTGCCAGTAGCCTAGGTCAGGAAGCTTTCTTT. Its protein reads: CASSLGQEAFF.